The sequence of this TCR beta chain was determined in a study of chemoradiotherapy in HPV16-positive cancers. Turning to this clone: Its antigen is not identified.

The study, taken as a whole, reports: The functional HPV-specific definition rests on just two HPV16-positive patients. Non-HPV-specific T cells did not expand in tumors during treatment, whereas candidate HPV-specific clones and E7-related motifs did.

Libraries were prepared by immunoSEQ multiplex PCR; TCRdb keeps only in-frame clonotypes and omits some of them. The sample consists of approximately 9,300 clones, approximately 84% of them appearing once. Samples were taken several times over chemoradiotherapy. Source: blood, taken from a patient who underwent chemoradiotherapy. This clonotype was obtained from a human donor with HPV-associated anogenital cancer.

The CDR3 sequence: CASSDRINEKLFF. DNA for the CDR3: TGTGCCAGCAGTGACCGGATTAATGAAAAACTGTTTTTT. The V and J genes are TRBV14 and TRBJ1-4; the D is unclear. CDR3 length equals 13 residues. Trimming cost V 6 bases and J 4 bases, with 9 bases left between them. Germline CDR1 and CDR2: SGHDN and FVKESK. The variable domain in full, with the rest retrieved from reference TRBV14 and TRBJ1-4, is EAGVTQFPSHSVIEKGQTVTLRCDPISGHDNLYWYRRVMGKEIKFLLHFVKESKQDESGMPNNRFLAERTGGTYSTLKVQPAELEDSGVYFCASSDRINEKLFFGSGTQLSVL.